Listed below are T cell receptor beta chains from one sample, sequenced in a study of human T cells and chemical hapten exposure. MiXCR, applied by TCRdb to the RACE reads, yields one record per CDR3 protein. The sample has fewer than 100,000 distinct CDR3 sequences, 12% seen once. The sequences come from whole blood, collected in connection with sensitization to the hapten diphenylcyclopropenone (DPC). These TCRs come from a woman in her sixties or seventies with alopecia areata. Some clones in this sample may be carry-over from other donors' samples. The CDR3 runs from the conserved cysteine through the conserved F or W. A D gene is named only where the DNA matches it firmly. Some rows mark clone size as missing; the rest say once, few, many or name a class of expanded clone.

CDR3 | DNA | V | size | D | J
CASSPASTGASYEQYF | TGTGCCAGCAGCCCCGCATCCACAGGGGCATCCTACGAGCAGTACTTC | TRBV7-9 | many | TRBD1 | TRBJ2-7
CASSLNRVGEAFF | TGTGCCAGCAGCCTTAATCGGGTTGGTGAAGCTTTCTTT | TRBV14 | few | - | TRBJ1-1
CASSGRLAWEQFF | TGTGCCAGCAGTGGGCGGTTGGCGTGGGAGCAGTTCTTC | TRBV2 | many | - | TRBJ2-1
CASSPGDRGHTGELFF | TGCGCCAGCAGCCCCGGGGACAGGGGGCATACCGGGGAGCTGTTTTTT | TRBV5-1 | - | TRBD1 | TRBJ2-2
CASSTSGTGANEQFF | TGTGCCAGCAGCACTTCCGGGACAGGGGCCAATGAGCAGTTCTTC | TRBV6-6 | few | TRBD1 | TRBJ2-1
CASSGPAGGPTDTQYF | TGCGCCAGCAGTGGTCCAGCGGGGGGGCCCACAGATACGCAGTATTTT | TRBV10-1 | - | TRBD2 | TRBJ2-3
CASSPPWGGAYEQYF | TGTGCCAGCTCACCCCCGTGGGGGGGAGCCTACGAGCAGTACTTC | TRBV18 | few | TRBD2 | TRBJ2-7
CASTRQGENTEAFF | TGCGCCAGCACCAGACAGGGAGAGAACACTGAAGCTTTCTTT | TRBV5-1 | - | TRBD1 | TRBJ1-1
CSETGSMNTEAFF | TGCAGTGAAACCGGGAGCATGAACACTGAAGCTTTCTTT | TRBV20-1 | many | - | TRBJ1-1
CASSQGGLTDTQYF | TGCGCCAGCAGCCAGGGGGGCTTGACAGATACGCAGTATTTT | TRBV5-1 | few | - | TRBJ2-3
CASSLVDGNQPQHF | TGTGCCAGCAGTTTAGTGGACGGCAATCAGCCCCAGCATTTT | TRBV12-3/TRBV12-4 | many | - | TRBJ1-5
CASRGRGTGELFF | TGTGCCAGCAGGGGGCGCGGCACCGGGGAGCTGTTTTTT | TRBV2 | - | - | TRBJ2-2
CASSPPNPRSRLDTQYF | TGTGCCAGCTCACCACCGAACCCCCGCAGCCGCTTGGATACGCAGTATTTT | TRBV18 | - | - | TRBJ2-3
CASTGGGYEQYF | TGTGCCAGTACAGGCGGGGGCTACGAGCAGTACTTC | TRBV19 | - | TRBD2 | TRBJ2-7
CASSLGAERYTEAFF | TGTGCCAGCAGCTTAGGGGCTGAGAGATACACTGAAGCTTTCTTT | TRBV7-9 | - | - | TRBJ1-1
CASSQGHSLDTEAFF | TGTGCCAGCAGCCAGGGACATTCCCTGGACACTGAAGCTTTCTTT | TRBV7-3 | many | - | TRBJ1-1
CASTDPAEAFF | TGTGCCAGCACCGACCCCGCTGAAGCTTTCTTT | TRBV11-2 | - | - | TRBJ1-1
CASSQDRVGGAFF | TGTGCCAGCAGCCAAGACAGGGTTGGAGGCGCTTTCTTT | TRBV4-2 | many | - | TRBJ1-1
CASSSLGGTSGANVLTF | TGTGCCAGCAGCTCCCTAGGCGGGACCTCTGGGGCCAACGTCCTGACTTTC | TRBV12-3/TRBV12-4 | - | - | TRBJ2-6
CASSLEAGSTGNEQFF | TGTGCCAGCAGCTTGGAGGCGGGGAGTACTGGAAATGAGCAGTTCTTC | TRBV5-4 | few | - | TRBJ2-1